What follows are 29 T cell receptor beta chains derived from one specimen sequenced in a study of OX40 agonist ivuxolimab in advanced cancers. Using immunoSEQ multiplex PCR, the repertoire was profiled, and TCRdb retains in-frame clones only, with some absent. The table includes just over 60,000 clones, roughly 90% detected once. The sequences come from CD4+ or CD8+ T cells sorted from blood, collected in a trial of the OX40 agonist ivuxolimab. These TCRs come from an adult with an advanced solid tumor such as melanoma, head and neck, liver or kidney cancer.

V is TRBV6-1 and J is TRBJ1-3, with TRBD1 matching over 7 bases. Germline-derived CDR1 and CDR2 are MNHNS and SASEGT. The length of the CDR3 is 14 residues. J lost 9 bases, V lost 1 base, and 6 bases had no gene match. The CDR3 here is CASSEGQGSTTIYF. In DNA form, the CDR3 reads TGTGCCAGCAGTGAAGGACAGGGCTCGACCACCATATATTTT.

This chain uses TRBV10-3 with TRBJ2-5; 10 bases map to TRBD2. The germline V gene encodes CDR1 ENHRY and CDR2 SYGVKD. Germline trimming cut 2 bases from V and 2 bases from J; bases unmatched to any gene: 5. The CDR3 has 16 residues. CDR3 coding DNA: TGTGCCATCAGTGAGGGAGCGACTAGCGGGCAAGAGACCCAGTACTTC. Its protein is CAISEGATSGQETQYF.

The chain has TRBV5-5 and TRBJ2-2; 8 nucleotides line up with TRBD1. This CDR3 has 14 residues. Germline V gene lookup returns CDR1 SGHKS and CDR2 YYEKEE (reference sequence). The V segment lost 3 bases and the J segment 4 bases; nucleotides outside the gene matches: 2. CDR3 sequence (DNA): TGTGCCAGCAGCTCGGACAGGGCCACCGGGGAGCTGTTTTTT. Translating it yields CASSSDRATGELFF.

This clone was observed a single time. Here the CDR3 reads CASGGSTGFNTEAFF. The DNA of the CDR3 is TGTGCCAGCGGGGGGTCTACAGGGTTCAACACTGAAGCTTTCTTT. This chain links TRBV6-1 with TRBJ1-1, with a tentative D call TRBD1 (6 bases). CDR3 size: 15 residues. The ends were cut back, 8 bases at V and 2 bases at J, with 18 bases in the middle. Germline CDR1 and CDR2: MNHNS and SASEGT.

The chain is built from TRBV11-3 and TRBJ2-1; D tentatively fits TRBD1 or TRBD2 (6 bases each). V gave up 3 bases and J gave up 7 bases, with 19 bases separating them. This CDR3 has 16 amino acids. Germline V lookup: CDR1 SGHNT, CDR2 YENEEA. The CDR3 DNA reads as TGTGCCAGCAGCTTCCCCAGCGGAGGGGGGAGGAATGAGCAGTTCTTC. Protein sequence: CASSFPSGGGRNEQFF.

About this clone itself: A junction end diverges from the germline sequence, so it may reflect a read error. The genes are TRBV15 and TRBJ2-7, with a weak D call TRBD2 (6 bases). The length of the CDR3 is 13 residues. Germline V CDR1 and CDR2: LNHNV, YYDKDF (reference sequence). In nucleotides, the CDR3 is TGTGCCGCCAGTGAGGGACTCGACTACGAGCAGTACTTC. It codes for CAASEGLDYEQYF. Based on the CDR3 plus reference TRBV15 and TRBJ2-7, the full variable domain is DAMVIQNPRYQVTQFGKPVTLSCSQTLNHNVMYWYQQKSSQAPKLLFHYYDKDFNNEADTPDNFQSRRPNTSFCFLDIRSPGLGDTAMYLCAASEGLDYEQYFGPGTRLTVT.

V usage is TRBV6-6 and J usage is TRBJ1-5; no clear D. This CDR3 contains 14 residues. V lost 1 base, J lost 6 bases, and 10 bases lay in between. Germline CDR1 reads MNHNY; CDR2 reads SVGAGI (reference sequence). The DNA for the CDR3 is TGTGCCAGCAGTTACTTTAGGGATGGTCAGCCCCAGCATTTT. It codes for CASSYFRDGQPQHF.

The rearrangement links TRBV25-1 to TRBJ1-5; D gene uncertain. CDR1 and CDR2 from the germline V gene are MGHDK and SYGVNS. There are 16 residues in the CDR3. V lost 2 bases and J 2 bases, leaving 13 bases between the germline ends. DNA of the CDR3: TGTGCCAGCAGTGAAGGCCCCGGAGCGGGCAATCAGCCCCAGCATTTT. This translates into CASSEGPGAGNQPQHF.

The CDR3 is CASSFGTWNTEAFF. The CDR3 nucleotides read TGTGCCAGCAGTTTTGGGACATGGAACACTGAAGCTTTCTTT. The V gene is TRBV28, the J gene TRBJ1-1; perhaps TRBD1 as D (6 bases). The germline CDR1 and CDR2 sequences are MDHEN and SYDVKM. This CDR3 spans 14 amino acids. The ends were cut back, 3 bases at V and 1 base at J, with 9 bases in the middle.

The rearrangement joins TRBV21-1 to TRBJ1-5. TRBV21-1 is a pseudogene segment. There are 14 residues in the CDR3. The CDR3 loop reads CASSNVDSNQPQHF. In DNA, the CDR3 is TGTGCCAGCAGCAACGTGGATAGCAATCAGCCCCAGCATTTT.

This clone has only a few counts. The V gene is TRBV2, the J gene TRBJ1-3; D not resolved. V dropped 3 bases and J dropped 7 bases, with 7 bases sitting between them. This CDR3 has 12 residues. Germline V gives CDR1 SNHLY, CDR2 FYNNEI. The CDR3 DNA reads TGTGCCAGCAGTGACCCTTGGAACACCATATATTTT. It translates to CASSDPWNTIYF. The variable domain in full, completed from reference TRBV2 and TRBJ1-3, reads EPEVTQTPSHQVTQMGQEVILRCVPISNHLYFYWYRQILGQKVEFLVSFYNNEISEKSEIFDDQFSVERPDGSNFTLKIRSTKLEDSAMYFCASSDPWNTIYFGEGSWLTVV.

The V call is TRBV21-1, the J call TRBJ2-5. TRBV21-1 is annotated as a pseudogene. The CDR3 totals 12 residues. CDR3 DNA sequence: TGTGCCAGCAGCAGGAAAGAAGAGACCCAGTACTTC. Its translation: CASSRKEETQYF.

The J gene is TRBJ2-3, the V gene TRBV4-2, with D possibly matching TRBD1 (6 bases). CDR1 and CDR2 from the germline V gene are LGHNA and YNFKEQ. V shed 1 base and J shed 4 bases, with 12 bases lying between them. The CDR3 covers 15 residues. CDR3 DNA sequence: TGTGCCAGCAGCCAAGGACAGGCCCCCGCAGATACGCAGTATTTT. Its translation: CASSQGQAPADTQYF.

J is TRBJ2-2 and V is TRBV11-2; 13 bases agree with TRBD2. Germline values: CDR1 SGHAT, CDR2 FQNNGV. The V gene end was trimmed by 1 base and the J gene end by 6 bases; junction bases not matched to a gene: 5. The CDR3 is made up of 17 amino acids. The CDR3 sequence: CASSLAGTSGKPGELFF. CDR3 coding DNA: TGTGCCAGCAGCTTAGCCGGGACTAGCGGGAAACCCGGGGAGCTGTTTTTT.

The V call is TRBV9, the J call TRBJ2-1; 12 nucleotides line up with TRBD2. CDR3 length equals 17 residues. Per the germline V gene, CDR1 is SGDLS and CDR2 is YYNGEE. J was trimmed by 1 base and V by 4 bases; bases with no gene match: 6. In DNA, the CDR3 is TGTGCCAGCAGCCCCCGAGGACTAGCGGGGTCCTACAATGAGCAGTTCTTC. Amino acids: CASSPRGLAGSYNEQFF.

The chain has TRBV30 and TRBJ2-1, with no clear D. The CDR3 is 11 amino acids. Trimming cost V 0 bases and J 6 bases, with 3 bases left between them. Per the germline V gene, CDR1 is GTSNPN and CDR2 is SVGIG (reference sequence). In DNA form, the CDR3 reads TGTGCCTGGAGTGTCGCCAATGAGCAGTTCTTC. Its protein product is CAWSVANEQFF.

The gene calls are TRBV15 and TRBJ1-5, with D unclear. V was pared by 2 bases and J by 0 bases, with 17 bases between. Germline assignment: CDR1 LNHNV and CDR2 YYDKDF (reference sequence). CDR3 length equals 18 residues. CDR3 nucleotides: TGTGCCACCAGCAGATCGGGTCCGGGAGGTTTTAGCAATCAGCCCCAGCATTTT. It translates to CATSRSGPGGFSNQPQHF.

The J gene is TRBJ1-5, the V gene TRBV7-2; D not certain. Trimming cost V 2 bases and J 6 bases, with 5 bases left between them. The length of the CDR3 is 12 residues. Germline CDR1 and CDR2: SGHTA and FQGNSA. The CDR3 here is CASSLLGQPQHF. CDR3 in DNA: TGTGCCAGCAGCTTATTGGGTCAGCCCCAGCATTTT.

The chain has TRBV6-5 and TRBJ1-2; D is perhaps TRBD1 (5 bases). Trimming took off 7 bases at V and 2 bases at J, with 17 bases between the two ends. In germline, CDR1 is MNHEY, CDR2 SVGAGI. CDR3 size: 15 residues. The CDR3 protein is CASNPGGGLNYGYTF. CDR3 sequence (DNA): TGTGCCAGCAACCCGGGGGGGGGATTGAACTATGGCTACACCTTC.

This chain joins TRBV5-1 and TRBJ1-1, with D possibly matching TRBD1 (5 bases). V gave up 6 bases and J gave up 0 bases, with 12 bases separating them. The V gene's germline CDR1 is SGHRS and CDR2 YFSETQ. The CDR3 has 14 residues. CDR3 loop: CASTETVLNTEAFF. CDR3 sequence (DNA): TGCGCCAGCACCGAGACAGTTCTGAACACTGAAGCTTTCTTT.

The CDR3 here is CASSQGAFSNYGYTF. The CDR3 DNA sequence: TGTGCCAGCAGTCAGGGGGCGTTTTCTAACTATGGCTACACCTTC. V and J are TRBV6-6 and TRBJ1-2, with 8 bases identical to TRBD1. Trimming at V came to 5 bases and at J to 0 bases, leaving 5 bases not matched to a gene. This CDR3 has 15 residues. Germline CDR1 and CDR2: MNHNY and SVGAGI (reference sequence).

V gene TRBV11-3 combines with J gene TRBJ1-2; TRBD1 matches 7 bases. This CDR3 is built from 14 residues. Germline V CDR1 and CDR2: SGHNT, YENEEA. Trimming cost V 1 base and J 4 bases; bases outside gene matches: 3. The CDR3 DNA reads as TGTGCCAGCAGCTTAGGACAGGGTGGCTATGGCTACACCTTC. The encoded protein is CASSLGQGGYGYTF.

The count of this clone is one. This rearrangement joins TRBV5-6 to TRBJ1-3; D is possibly TRBD1 (5 bases). V was clipped by 5 bases and J by 4 bases, with 16 bases between them. Germline V CDR1 and CDR2: SGHDT, YYEEEE. CDR3 length equals 15 residues. Here the CDR3 DNA reads TGTGCCAGCAGTTCCCGTGGGGGTTCGGGAAACACCATATATTTT. The encoded protein is CASSSRGGSGNTIYF.

The chain combines TRBV6-1 with TRBJ2-1; no clear D. Germline V gene data show CDR1 as MNHNS and CDR2 as SASEGT. This CDR3 contains 13 residues. The V and J ends lost 5 bases and 5 bases respectively, with 10 bases between them. CDR3 in DNA: TGTGCCAGCAGTTCGCCGGCTAACAATGAGCAGTTCTTC. Translated, it gives CASSSPANNEQFF.

The CDR3 nucleotides are TGTGCCTGGAACCAACAGGGGGCTAATGAAAAACTGTTTTTT. It specifies CAWNQQGANEKLFF. The genes are TRBV30 and TRBJ1-4, with 8 bases fitting TRBD1. The CDR3 length is 14 residues. The trim removed 4 bases at V and 3 bases at J, leaving 4 bases unmatched. Per the germline V gene, CDR1 is GTSNPN and CDR2 is SVGIG (reference sequence). Based on the CDR3 plus reference TRBV30 and TRBJ1-4, the full variable domain is SQTIHQWPATLVQPVGSPLSLECTVEGTSNPNLYWYRQAAGRGLQLLFYSVGIGQISSEVPQNLSASRPQDRQFILSSKKLLLSDSGFYLCAWNQQGANEKLFFGSGTQLSVL.

V gene TRBV5-5 combines with J gene TRBJ2-7, with D perhaps matching TRBD1 (5 bases). The CDR3 has 13 residues. CDR1 and CDR2 (germline): SGHKS, YYEKEE (reference sequence). The V end was cut by 0 bases, the J end by 7 bases, with 11 bases between. The CDR3 nucleotides read TGTGCCAGCAGCTTGGCAGTGGGGCGGGAGCAGTACTTC. Translation gives CASSLAVGREQYF.

The rearrangement uses TRBV6-6 and TRBJ1-3, with D possibly matching TRBD1 (5 bases). Germline CDR1 is MNHNY and CDR2 is SVGAGI (reference sequence). This CDR3 contains 14 residues. Deletions cut 2 bases from V and 1 base from J, with 6 bases between. This CDR3 is CASSYPGSGNTIYF. CDR3 bases: TGTGCCAGCAGTTACCCAGGGTCTGGAAACACCATATATTTT.

The chain carries TRBV7-9 and TRBJ2-5, with 9 nucleotides matching TRBD1. The V gene's germline CDR1 is SEHNR and CDR2 FQNEAQ (reference sequence). Losses at the gene ends were 3 bases for V and 1 base for J; bases not matched to a gene: 6. This CDR3 spans 16 amino acids. The CDR3 spells CASSLSGQGSQETQYF. The DNA for the CDR3 is TGTGCCAGCAGCTTGTCTGGACAGGGGTCCCAAGAGACCCAGTACTTC.

CDR3 amino acids: CASGLVDRSSSYEQYF. CDR3 bases: TGTGCTAGTGGTTTAGTAGACAGGAGCAGCTCCTACGAGCAGTACTTC. The chain carries TRBV12-5 and TRBJ2-7, with D possibly matching TRBD1 (6 bases). Germline V CDR1 and CDR2: LGHNT, FRNRAP. V gave up 3 bases and J gave up 0 bases, with 15 bases separating them. This CDR3 spans 16 amino acids.